This entry is about one T cell receptor (beta chain). No antigen is known for it. Base qualities are missing; no much larger clone stands one base away. Using the deep immunoSEQ assay, TCR CDR3 regions were amplified from genomic DNA by multiplex PCR. Genomic DNA extracted from each cell subset was distributed evenly over all wells of several immunoSEQ 96-well plates, and each plate served as one replicate. For sorted subsets, 200 to 250 ng genomic DNA, equal to 30,000 or so T cell genomes, was loaded into each replicate PCR. The purified libraries were quantified using a Qubit 3.0 fluorometer, sized with a Bioanalyzer 2100, and then quantified again using the KAPA Library Quantification kit. Every immunoSEQ 96-well plate was sequenced on a dedicated single-read 150-cycle Illumina NextSeq 550 flow cell. Concerning the study's data processing: The immunoSEQ output contained only junctional sequences without quality scores, so filtering could not match that applied to full-length reads. Sequences were annotated with PyIR, a Python wrapper for IgBLAST v1.9, and V/J genes and CDR3 were assigned using IMGT germline references. Reads with weak V/J assignments (E-value above 1e-6), missing CDR3, stop codons, out-of-frame junctions, or ambiguous translated residues were removed. V3J clonotypes were defined by identical inferred V gene, J gene, and CDR3 amino acid sequence. To compute the percentage overlap between repertoires, the number of shared unique clonotypes was divided by the size of the smaller repertoire. Richness of each repertoire was evaluated using RTK rarefaction, the Chao1 estimator, and Recon v2.1 estimates of unobserved clonotypes. Generation probabilities were computed with OLGA for all TCRbeta clonotypes obtained by the gDNA method from several donors. TCRdb's version of the immuneACCESS table is confined to in-frame rearrangements and falls short of the full clone set. An unresolved V gene accounts for under half of the shortfall where checked; the remainder is of unknown origin. For V, J and clone size, that table is used; D and trimming come from the DNA. The sample profile shows hundreds of thousands of clones; approximately 96% of them were found once. The ten biggest clones cover roughly 0.1% of the sample.

This sample was included in a study of shared clonotypes between healthy human individuals (dated by TCRdb to about 2020). General notes on the study: The cohort included three men and two women between 18 and 49 years of age. For each donor, CD4 naive and CD4 memory were each run on three plates, CD8 naive on two plates, and CD8 memory on one plate. To estimate repertoire size and how much clonotype sharing occurs between individuals, the study deeply sequenced the blood TCR repertoires of about 5 healthy adults. Different laboratories and diverse techniques were used to prepare libraries and sequence TCR repertoires, to increase sequencing depth and limit assay-specific biases. Between about 0.94 and 8.9 billion PBMCs per donor were obtained by leukapheresis.

CD8 naive samples were CD45RO-negative cells positively selected for CCR7, giving a CD45RA+CCR7+ population that excluded TemRA cells. The donors were healthy, HIV-negative adults who had no recently reported acute infections or vaccinations. Every donor was a Caucasian adult living in Nashville, Tennessee, USA. After blood collection by leukapheresis, PBMCs were isolated using Ficoll-Histopaque density gradient centrifugation and then cryopreserved in the vapor phase of liquid nitrogen. Analytical flow cytometry was used to check the purity and quantity of every magnetically sorted T cell population. From each sorted fraction, genomic DNA was isolated and quantified by UV absorbance on a Nanodrop 2000c. Taken from the germline V gene (reference sequence), the CDR1 and CDR2 loops are MNHEY and SMNVEV. A distance of 9 bases separates the germline ends of V and J, which lose 0 bases and 6 bases respectively. The CDR3, from cysteine to phenylalanine, totals 13 residues. The DNA shown is the 39-base CDR3, in frame from base 1.

Overall study outcomes, separate from this receptor: Naive subsets generally had larger estimated clonotype richness than memory subsets. Based on pairwise subsampling, the degree of clonotype sharing among donors was expected to be affected by sequencing depth. The small number of donors limited the genetic and exposure-history diversity represented. Sampling was limited to blood, and TCR repertoires in tissue likely differ from TCR repertoires in blood. Rarefaction of sorted-subset datasets indicated incomplete sequencing despite the large sequencing depth. Sharing across several donors was observed for roughly 5% of naive CD4, about 3.2% of naive CD8, roughly 2.4% of memory CD4, and around 0.4% of memory CD8 clonotypes. Compared with non-shared clonotypes, clonotypes shared by all four sorted-subset donors had higher generation probabilities.

The clonotype originates from a woman aged 25 to 39 in good health. The sample taken for sequencing was naive CD8+ T cells sorted from blood. The cell subset or site label on this specimen signifies: CD45RA+CCR7+. The chain employs TRBV27 and TRBJ2-7, with the identity of the D gene unclear. The CDR3 in this case is CASSLSPVFEQYF. The nucleotide sequence reads as follows: TGTGCCAGCAGTTTATCTCCCGTATTCGAGCAGTACTTC.